This T cell receptor beta chain was profiled in a study of vaccination and CD4 T cells after COVID-19. The Oncomine TCR Beta short-read assay sequenced DNA from cultured CD4+ T cells. TCRdb used MiXCR to reprocess the PCR reads, holding one entry per CDR3 protein. The top ten hold about 8.3% of the sample, which has about 24,000 distinct CDR3 sequences, around 62% seen once. A note on this clonotype: Its antigen is not known.

Trimming took off 6 bases at V and 4 bases at J, with 15 bases between the two ends. The CDR3 is made up of 14 amino acids. The germline CDR1 and CDR2 sequences are MNHNS and SASEGT. Treatment denoted: approximately 9-day PBMC culture with coronavirus spike peptide pools or control peptides (ViraFEST assay). This clonotype was sampled from a human donor who had recovered from COVID-19. The sample taken for sequencing was CD4+ T cells from blood, cultured in vitro. The chain uses TRBV6-1 and TRBJ1-2; possibly TRBD1 for D (6 bases). CDR3 residues: CASRGQGRVYGYTF. CDR3 nucleotides: TGTGCCAGCAGGGGTCAGGGGCGAGTCTATGGCTACACCTTC.